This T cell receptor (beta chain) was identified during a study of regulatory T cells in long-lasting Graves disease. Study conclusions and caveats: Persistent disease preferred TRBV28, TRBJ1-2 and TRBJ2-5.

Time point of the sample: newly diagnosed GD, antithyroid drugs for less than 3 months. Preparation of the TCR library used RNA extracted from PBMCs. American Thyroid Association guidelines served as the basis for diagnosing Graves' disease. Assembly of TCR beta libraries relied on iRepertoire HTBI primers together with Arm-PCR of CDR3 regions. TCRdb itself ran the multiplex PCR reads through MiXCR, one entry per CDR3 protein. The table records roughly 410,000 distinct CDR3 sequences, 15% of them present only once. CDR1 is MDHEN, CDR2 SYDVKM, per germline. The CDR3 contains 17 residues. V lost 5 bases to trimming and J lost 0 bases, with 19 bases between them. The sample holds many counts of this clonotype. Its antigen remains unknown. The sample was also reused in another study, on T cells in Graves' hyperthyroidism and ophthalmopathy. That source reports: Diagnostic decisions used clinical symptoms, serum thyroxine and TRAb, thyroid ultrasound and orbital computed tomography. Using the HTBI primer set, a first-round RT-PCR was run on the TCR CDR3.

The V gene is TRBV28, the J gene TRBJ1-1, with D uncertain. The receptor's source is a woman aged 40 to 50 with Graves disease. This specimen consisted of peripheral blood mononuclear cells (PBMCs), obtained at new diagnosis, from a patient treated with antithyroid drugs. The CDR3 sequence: CASSLDRLTRLNTEAFF. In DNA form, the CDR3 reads TGTGCCAGCAGTCTTGACCGGTTGACTAGGCTGAACACTGAAGCTTTCTTT.